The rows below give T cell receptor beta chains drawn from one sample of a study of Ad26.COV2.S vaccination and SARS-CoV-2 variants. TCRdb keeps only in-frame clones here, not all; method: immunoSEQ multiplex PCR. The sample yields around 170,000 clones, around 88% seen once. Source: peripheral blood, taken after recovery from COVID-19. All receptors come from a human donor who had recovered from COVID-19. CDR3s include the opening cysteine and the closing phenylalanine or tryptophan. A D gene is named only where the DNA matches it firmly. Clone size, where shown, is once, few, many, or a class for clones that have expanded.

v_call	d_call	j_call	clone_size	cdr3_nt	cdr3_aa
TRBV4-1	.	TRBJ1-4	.	TGCGCCAGCAGCCAGGGGCAGGGTAGAGAAAAACTGTTTTTT	CASSQGQGREKLFF
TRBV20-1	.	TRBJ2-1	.	TGCAGTTCCCCTAGAGAGAATGAGCAGTTCTTC	CSSPRENEQFF
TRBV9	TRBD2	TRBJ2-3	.	TGTGCCAGCAGCGTAGATAGCGGGAGGACCGATACGCAGTATTTT	CASSVDSGRTDTQYF
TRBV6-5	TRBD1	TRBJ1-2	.	TGTGCCAGCACTAGGGACAGGGGGATGGGATATGGCTACACCTTC	CASTRDRGMGYGYTF
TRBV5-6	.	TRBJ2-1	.	TGTGCCAGCAGTCGGCTAGAACTCCGGGAGCAGTTCTTC	CASSRLELREQFF
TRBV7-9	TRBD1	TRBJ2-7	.	TGTGCCAGCAGCCGACAGGGGAACGAGCAGTACTTC	CASSRQGNEQYF
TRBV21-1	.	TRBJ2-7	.	TGTGCCAGCAGCAAAGCCCTTTTGACAGTAAATACCTCCTACGAGCAGTACTTC	CASSKALLTVNTSYEQYF
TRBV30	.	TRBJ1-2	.	TGTGCCTGGAGTGGCATAGTCTTCTATGGCTACACCTTC	CAWSGIVFYGYTF
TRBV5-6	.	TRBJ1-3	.	TGTGCCAGCAGCGTCCGTCCCTTTGGGGCGTCTGGAAACACCATATATTTT	CASSVRPFGASGNTIYF
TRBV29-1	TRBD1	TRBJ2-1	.	TGCAGCGTCTCAGGGGGATCCTACAATGAGCAGTTCTTC	CSVSGGSYNEQFF
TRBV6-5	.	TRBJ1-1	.	TGTGCCAGCAGTTACTCGATGGCGGAGGGGGTTTTCTTT	CASSYSMAEGVFF
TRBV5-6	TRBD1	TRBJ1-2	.	TGTGCCAGCAGCCATCACAGGGGCAACTATGGCTACACCTTC	CASSHHRGNYGYTF
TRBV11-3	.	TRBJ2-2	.	TGTGCCAGCAGCCCTGGGGGCGTATCGAACACCGGGGAGCTGTTTTTT	CASSPGGVSNTGELFF
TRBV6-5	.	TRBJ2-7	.	TGTGCCAGCAGTGACTCTTCGGGGCGGGCCTACGAGCAGTACTTC	CASSDSSGRAYEQYF
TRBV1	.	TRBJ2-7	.	TGCACCAGCAGCCAAGTAGACTGGCGGGAGTTCTTGGGCGAGCAGTACTTC	CTSSQVDWREFLGEQYF
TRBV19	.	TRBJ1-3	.	TGTGCCAGTACTGGGCCCCACTCTGGAAACACCATATATTTT	CASTGPHSGNTIYF
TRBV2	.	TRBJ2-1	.	TGTGCCAGCAGTGAAGGGTTTAATCCACATGAGCAGTTCTTC	CASSEGFNPHEQFF
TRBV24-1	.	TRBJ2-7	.	TGTGCCACCAGAACCCCAGGTGGGCAGGGGTATTCCTACGAGCAGTACTTC	CATRTPGGQGYSYEQYF
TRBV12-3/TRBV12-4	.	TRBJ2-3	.	TGTGCCAGCAGTGTTAGCCCAGATACGCAGTATTTT	CASSVSPDTQYF
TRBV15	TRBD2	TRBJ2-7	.	TGTGCCACCAGCAGAGTGGGGACTAGCGGGAGGTACGAGCAGTACTTC	CATSRVGTSGRYEQYF
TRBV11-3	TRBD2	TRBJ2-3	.	TGTGCCAGCAGCTCGGGGACTACCCCTAGGGGCACAGATACGCAGTATTTT	CASSSGTTPRGTDTQYF
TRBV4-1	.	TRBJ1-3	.	TGCGCCAGCAGCCAAAACATACAAACTGGAAACACCATATATTTT	CASSQNIQTGNTIYF
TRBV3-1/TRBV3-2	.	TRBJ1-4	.	TGTGCCAGCAGCCAAGGGAGGGCCTCGGAAAAACTGTTTTTT	CASSQGRASEKLFF
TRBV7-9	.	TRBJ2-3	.	TGTGCCAGCAGCCCCCTGGCGAGGGGACCCACAGATACGCAGTATTTT	CASSPLARGPTDTQYF
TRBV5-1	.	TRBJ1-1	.	TGCGCCAGCAGCTCGGGGGGGCAGGTAGACACTGAAGCTTTCTTT	CASSSGGQVDTEAFF
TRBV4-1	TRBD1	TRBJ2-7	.	TGCGCCAGCAGCCCCCCCGGGACAGGGCGCTACGAGCAGTACTTC	CASSPPGTGRYEQYF
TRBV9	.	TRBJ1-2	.	TGTGCCAGCAGCGTAGGACAGGCCGCCTATGGCTACACCTTC	CASSVGQAAYGYTF
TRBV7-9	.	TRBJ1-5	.	TGTGCCAGCAGCTTAGCGCAGGGTGGCCAGCCCCAGCATTTT	CASSLAQGGQPQHF
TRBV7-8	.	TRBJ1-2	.	TGTGCCAGCAGCTCAGCCCGAGACACGGAGTATGGCTACACCTTC	CASSSARDTEYGYTF
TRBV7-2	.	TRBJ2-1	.	TGTGCCAGCAGTAAGAGGGGAAAAGAGCAGTTCTTC	CASSKRGKEQFF
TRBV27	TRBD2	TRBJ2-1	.	TGTGCCAGCAGGCCAGCGGGAGGGCCGGGTAGCAATGAGCAGTTCTTC	CASRPAGGPGSNEQFF
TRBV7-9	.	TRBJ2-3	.	TGTGCCAGCAGCCCCCATCGGCTAAGCACAGATACGCAGTATTTT	CASSPHRLSTDTQYF
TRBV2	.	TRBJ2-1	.	TGTGCCAGCATTCGGACCACCTACAATGAGCAGTTCTTC	CASIRTTYNEQFF
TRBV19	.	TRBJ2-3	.	TGTGCCAGTAGTACCCGGACCTCCACAGATACGCAGTATTTT	CASSTRTSTDTQYF
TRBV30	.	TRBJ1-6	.	TGTGCCTGGAAAATGGAGGGGAATTCACCCCTCCACTTT	CAWKMEGNSPLHF
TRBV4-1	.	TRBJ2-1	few	TGCGCCAGCAGCCAAGTAGGAGGAGCAGAGCAGTTCTTC	CASSQVGGAEQFF
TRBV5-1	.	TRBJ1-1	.	TGCGCCAGCAGATTGAACACTGAAGCTTTCTTT	CASRLNTEAFF
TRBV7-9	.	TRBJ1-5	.	TGTGCCAGCAGCTTATGGGACGGAGATCAGCCCCAGCATTTT	CASSLWDGDQPQHF
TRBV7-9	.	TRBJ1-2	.	TGTGCCAGCAGCTTGGTGGAGGATAACCCTACTGCCTATGGCTACACCTTC	CASSLVEDNPTAYGYTF
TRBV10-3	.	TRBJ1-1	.	TGTGCCATCAAAGGGGGAAGGAACACTGAAGCTTTCTTT	CAIKGGRNTEAFF
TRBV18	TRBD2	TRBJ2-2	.	TGTGCCAGTCATCGAACTAGCGGGGAGCCAGGCGGGGAGCTGTTTTTT	CASHRTSGEPGGELFF
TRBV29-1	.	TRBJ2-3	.	TGCAGCGTTGAGAGTCGGAATTTCACAGATACGCAGTATTTT	CSVESRNFTDTQYF
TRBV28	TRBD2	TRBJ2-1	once	TGTGCCAGCACCTATAGCGGGGGCTACAATGAGCAGTTCTTC	CASTYSGGYNEQFF
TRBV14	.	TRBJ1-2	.	TGTGCCAGCAGCCCGAGACAGGATGGCTACACCTTC	CASSPRQDGYTF
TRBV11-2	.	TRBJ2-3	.	TGTGCCAGCAGCTTAGATCTGACAGATACGCAGTATTTT	CASSLDLTDTQYF
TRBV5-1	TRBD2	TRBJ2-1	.	TGCGCCAGCAGCTTAGGGACTAGTCATTTTGACAATGAGCAGTTCTTC	CASSLGTSHFDNEQFF